The clone carrying this TCR beta chain appeared once. As yet, its antigen is unknown. The record originates from a study of T cells in localized non-small cell lung cancer. The assay was immunoSEQ multiplex PCR, and TCRdb's table has in-frame clones only and misses some. The table shows about 52,000 clones, with just over 85% occurring only once. The CDR3 sequence is 13 residues long. Trimming cost V 1 base and J 4 bases, with 7 bases left between them. Germline loops: CDR1 SSHAT, CDR2 FNYEAQ (reference sequence). Study-level points and caveats: Median detection of top 100 tumor clones in adjacent lung was 57 clones. Clonality of T cells reached its maximum in uninvolved adjacent lung, surpassing tumor.

This material consisted of peripheral blood, taken before any cancer treatment. The chain carries TRBV7-7 and TRBJ1-1, with unresolved D. The sequence was obtained from a male donor aged 60 or over with stage III squamous cell lung carcinoma. The CDR3 sequence: CASSLGVGTEAFF. CDR3 DNA sequence: TGTGCCAGCAGCTTAGGGGTGGGCACTGAAGCTTTCTTT. Combining the CDR3 with reference TRBV7-7 and TRBJ1-1 gives the whole variable domain GAGVSQSPRYKVTKRGQDVTLRCDPISSHATLYWYQQALGQGPEFLTYFNYEAQPDKSGLPSDRFSAERPEGSISTLTIQRTEQRDSAMYRCASSLGVGTEAFFGQGTRLTVV.